The T cell receptor (beta chain) described here comes from a study of blood T cell repertoires in COVID-19. This table comes from immunoSEQ multiplex PCR, and its TCRdb copy is limited to in-frame clones, with some not included. The table lists roughly 360,000 clones, roughly 88% of them singletons. The study assigned cohorts using participant-reported clinical history. Germline CDR1 is KGHSH and CDR2 is LQKENI. This CDR3 comprises 15 residues. Trimming cost V 2 bases and J 6 bases; bases outside gene matches: 4. Sequenced: PBMCs or T cells enriched from blood (not recorded which). The clonotype was recovered from a woman aged 25 to 39 with acute COVID-19. The chain uses TRBV18 and TRBJ1-5; 10 bases match TRBD1. The CDR3 loop reads CASSPGQGESQPQHF. CDR3 in DNA: TGTGCCAGCTCACCAGGACAGGGGGAAAGTCAGCCCCAGCATTTT. The full variable domain, with the rest looked up from reference TRBV18 and TRBJ1-5, is NAGVMQNPRHLVRRRGQEARLRCSPMKGHSHVYWYRQLPEEGLKFMVYLQKENIIDESGMPKERFSAEFPKEGPSILRIQQVVRGDSAAYFCASSPGQGESQPQHFGDGTRLSIL.